The 12 T cell receptor beta chains below come from one sample, sequenced in a study of OX40 agonist ivuxolimab in advanced cancers. Assay used: immunoSEQ multiplex PCR; TCRdb lists only in-frame clones, some missing. Among about 36,000 clones listed, around 73% were seen once. Here the sequenced sample was CD4+ or CD8+ T cells sorted from blood, taken in a trial of the OX40 agonist ivuxolimab. The source of these receptors is an adult with an advanced solid tumor such as melanoma, head and neck, liver or kidney cancer.

V usage is TRBV5-4 and J usage is TRBJ2-2; 11 bases map to TRBD1. Germline CDR1 and CDR2: SGHNT and YYREEE (reference sequence). The junction had 2 bases not matched to a gene; V was cut back by 0 bases and J by 4 bases. There are 16 residues in the CDR3. For the CDR3, the DNA is TGTGCCAGCAGCTTGGGTGGGACAGGGGGCACCGGGGAGCTGTTTTTT. Encoded protein: CASSLGGTGGTGELFF.

The rearrangement links TRBV30 to TRBJ2-3; D perhaps matches TRBD2 (5 bases). CDR1 GTSNPN and CDR2 SVGIG come from the germline V gene (reference sequence). With 2 bases removed from V and 6 bases from J, the gap between germline ends came to 6 bases. The CDR3 has 11 amino acids. The CDR3 coding sequence is TGTGCCTGGAGTCCGGGGGATACGCAGTATTTT. It translates to CAWSPGDTQYF.

This sequence joins TRBV6-5 and TRBJ2-3; either TRBD1 or TRBD2 may supply D (6 bases each). The CDR3 contains 15 residues. Germline-derived CDR1 and CDR2 are MNHEY and SVGAGI. Between the trimmed V and J ends, which lost 6 bases and 3 bases, there was a span of 16 bases. Here the CDR3 DNA reads TGTGCCAGCAGCACGGGTACAGGGAGGACAGATACGCAGTATTTT. As protein: CASSTGTGRTDTQYF.

The count of this clone is one. This CDR3 reads CASSPGLALGDEQFF. CDR3 nucleotides: TGTGCCAGCAGTCCTGGACTAGCCCTAGGCGATGAGCAGTTCTTC. V is TRBV28 and J is TRBJ2-1, with 8 bases aligning to TRBD2. This CDR3 is built from 15 residues. Germline CDR1 MDHEN, CDR2 SYDVKM. V shed 5 bases, J shed 8 bases, and the junction held 11 bases outside the gene matches.

The rearrangement links TRBV6-5 to TRBJ2-1; D perhaps matches TRBD1 (6 bases). This CDR3 has 11 residues. Germline CDR1 and CDR2: MNHEY and SVGAGI. V gave up 10 bases and J gave up 6 bases, with 10 bases separating them. The CDR3 DNA follows: TGTGCCACCACGGACAGCAATGAGCAGTTCTTC. This codes for CATTDSNEQFF.

This chain uses TRBV11-2 with TRBJ1-1, with 12 bases fitting TRBD1. The CDR3 totals 15 residues. Per germline, CDR1 SGHAT and CDR2 FQNNGV. Trimming cost V 1 base and J 8 bases; bases outside gene matches: 5. The CDR3 reads CASSLAGTGGAEAFF. CDR3 nucleotides: TGTGCCAGCAGCTTAGCTGGGACAGGGGGCGCGGAAGCTTTCTTT.

CDR3 bases: TGTGCCAGCAGTTTATTCCACGGGAGGGCCTCAGATACGCAGTATTTT. Translated, it gives CASSLFHGRASDTQYF. The rearrangement uses TRBV28 and TRBJ2-3; 8 bases map to TRBD2. V gave up 1 base and J gave up 4 bases; unmatched junction bases: 7. From germline, CDR1 is MDHEN and CDR2 SYDVKM. The CDR3 is made up of 16 amino acids.

The chain couples TRBV6-6 to TRBJ1-2; D ambiguous. The germline V gene encodes CDR1 MNHNY and CDR2 SVGAGI (reference sequence). CDR3 length equals 15 residues. Trimming removed 2 bases at V and 4 bases at J, with 14 bases between. The CDR3 DNA reads as TGTGCCAGCAGTTACCTTGCGACTGGTGTCTATGGCTACACCTTC. This gives the protein CASSYLATGVYGYTF.

This clone was counted between two and nine times. The J gene is TRBJ2-5, the V gene TRBV2; 8 nucleotides agree with TRBD2. This CDR3 region has 15 residues. The germline gives CDR1 SNHLY, CDR2 FYNNEI. V was pared by 2 bases and J by 5 bases, with 7 bases of the junction left unmatched. As DNA, the CDR3 is TGTGCCAGCAGTGAAAGCGGGGGTGGTAGGGAGACCCAGTACTTC. Translation: CASSESGGGRETQYF. Full variable domain (outside the CDR3, taken from reference TRBV2 and TRBJ2-5): EPEVTQTPSHQVTQMGQEVILRCVPISNHLYFYWYRQILGQKVEFLVSFYNNEISEKSEIFDDQFSVERPDGSNFTLKIRSTKLEDSAMYFCASSESGGGRETQYFGPGTRLLVL.

The gene calls are TRBV29-1 and TRBJ1-4, with 7 bases lining up with TRBD1. The germline gives CDR1 SQVTM, CDR2 ANQGSEA. This CDR3 is built from 13 residues. V lost 6 bases, J lost 11 bases, and 12 bases stayed unmatched. CDR3 nucleotides: TGCAGCGTCCCAGACACAGGGGAAGACAAACTGTTTTTT. The encoded protein is CSVPDTGEDKLFF.

V gene TRBV6-6 combines with J gene TRBJ1-4; TRBD1 might be the D (6 bases). Germline V gene lookup returns CDR1 MNHNY and CDR2 SVGAGI (reference sequence). The germline V and J ends were trimmed by 6 bases and 13 bases, with 24 bases remaining between them. The CDR3 runs 15 residues. In DNA form, the CDR3 reads TGTGCCAGCAGCCCCTCCCGGGGGCGCGGGTGGGGACTGTTTTTT. The encoded protein is CASSPSRGRGWGLFF.

The gene calls are TRBV5-4 and TRBJ1-3; tentatively, D is TRBD1 (6 bases). Germline CDR1 and CDR2: SGHNT and YYREEE (reference sequence). CDR3 length: 15 amino acids. The V gene lost 4 bases and the J gene lost 3 bases, with 14 bases spanning the gap. This chain's CDR3 is CASSPGEGDGNTIYF. In nucleotides, the CDR3 is TGTGCCAGCAGCCCCGGAGAGGGGGATGGAAACACCATATATTTT.